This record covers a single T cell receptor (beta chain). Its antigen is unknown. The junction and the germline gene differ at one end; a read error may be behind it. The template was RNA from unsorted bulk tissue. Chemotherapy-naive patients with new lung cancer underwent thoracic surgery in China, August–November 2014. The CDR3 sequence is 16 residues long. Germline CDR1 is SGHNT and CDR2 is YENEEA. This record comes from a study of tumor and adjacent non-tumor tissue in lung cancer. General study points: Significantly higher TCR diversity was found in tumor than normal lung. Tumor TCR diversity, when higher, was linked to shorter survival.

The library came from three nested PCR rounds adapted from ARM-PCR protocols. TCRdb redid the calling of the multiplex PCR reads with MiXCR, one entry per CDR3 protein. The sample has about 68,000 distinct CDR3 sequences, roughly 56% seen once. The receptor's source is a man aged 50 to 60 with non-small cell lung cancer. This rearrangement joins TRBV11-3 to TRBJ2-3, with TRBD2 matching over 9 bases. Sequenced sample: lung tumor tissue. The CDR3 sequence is CASSLESSGRDDTQYF. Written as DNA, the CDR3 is TGTGCCAGCAGCTTAGAGAGTAGCGGGAGAGACGATACGCAATATTTT.